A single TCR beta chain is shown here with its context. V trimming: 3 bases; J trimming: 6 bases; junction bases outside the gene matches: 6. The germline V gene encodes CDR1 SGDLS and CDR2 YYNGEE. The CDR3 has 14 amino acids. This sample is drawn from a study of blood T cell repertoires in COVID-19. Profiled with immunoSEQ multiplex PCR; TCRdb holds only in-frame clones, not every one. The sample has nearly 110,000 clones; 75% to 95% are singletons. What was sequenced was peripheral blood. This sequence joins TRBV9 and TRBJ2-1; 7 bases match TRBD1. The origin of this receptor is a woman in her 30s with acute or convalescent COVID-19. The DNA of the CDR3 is TGTGCCAGCAGCGCCCGGGACAGCTCCAATGAGCAGTTCTTC. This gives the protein CASSARDSSNEQFF. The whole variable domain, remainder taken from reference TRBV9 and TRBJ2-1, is DSGVTQTPKHLITATGQRVTLRCSPRSGDLSVYWYQQSLDQGLQFLIQYYNGEERAKGNILERFSAQQFPDLHSELNLSSLELGDSALYFCASSARDSSNEQFFGPGTRLTVL.